This T cell receptor (beta chain) was obtained from a study of blood T cell repertoires in COVID-19. Study-level information: COVID-19 samples collected from the United States, Italy and Spain covered acute and convalescent phases. Sources were T cells, B-cell-depleted T cells, or PBMCs; the material itself was cDNA or gDNA.

Only one count was recorded for this clone. Per germline, CDR1 GTSNPN and CDR2 SVGIG (reference sequence). CDR3 length: 15 amino acids. V shed 6 bases and J 5 bases; nucleotides not matched to a gene: 14. Under the authors' procedure: Estimates of nucleated cell counts were drawn from the amplification of reference gene primers. Measured with immunoSEQ multiplex PCR; TCRdb has only the in-frame clones, and not every one. Clonal size and the V and J genes are those of that table, whereas D and trimming came from the DNA. The sample lists 90,000 to 120,000 clones, 55% to 75% occurring once. The rearrangement uses TRBV30 and TRBJ2-7; 9 positions match TRBD2. The sequence was collected from a woman aged 35 to 49 with acute or convalescent COVID-19. The specimen was peripheral blood. CDR3 residues: CACNHGAGGQDEQYF. The CDR3 DNA follows: TGTGCCTGCAACCACGGGGCGGGGGGGCAGGACGAGCAGTACTTC.